The clone carrying this T cell receptor (beta chain) was seen only a few times. As yet, its antigen is unknown. This specimen comes from a study of siplizumab effects on memory and regulatory T cells. General study results and limits: It seemed that naive T cells were more diverse than memory cells and were major contributors to the alloresponse. In siplizumab cultures, the suppressive function of proliferating Tregs remained unconfirmed. Mappable alloreactive CD4+ clones averaged roughly 69% Treg-derived with siplizumab versus roughly 30% in controls.

The CDR3 consists of 15 residues. Per the germline V gene, CDR1 is SGHNT and CDR2 is YYREEE (reference sequence). V lost 0 bases, J lost 4 bases, and 12 bases lay in between. The data were produced by immunoSEQ multiplex PCR, yet TCRdb's version contains in-frame clones alone and is incomplete. Altogether some 87,000 clones are present, 85% to 90% being singletons, with the ten largest covering around 15%. Sequenced sample: CD4+ T cells sorted from blood. The clonotype was recovered from a human donor in good health. This chain joins TRBV5-4 and TRBJ2-3, with D unresolved. CDR3 region: CASSLDIQGPDTQYF. As DNA, the CDR3 is TGTGCCAGCAGCTTGGATATACAAGGGCCAGATACGCAGTATTTT.